This entry concerns a single T cell receptor (beta chain). By its share of the sample, this clonotype is large (0.1 to 1%). Its antigen is currently not known. No much larger clonotype is one base removed from it; base qualities were not supplied. This beta chain lies outside the target of a library built for alpha chains; its clone size means little. This specimen comes from a study of spatial heterogeneity in lung cancer (dated by TCRdb to between 2018 and 2020). Regarding the research as a whole: Beta-chain transcripts were consistently detected in greater numbers than alpha-chain transcripts, which likely reflected higher beta-chain transcript abundance. In tumor regions, TCR transcript counts showed a strong correlation with a T cell transcriptional module score from matched bulk RNA-seq. In the raw uncorrected reads, each unique combination of TCR and UMI appeared on average more than ten times. TCR alpha and beta repertoires were quantitatively compared across multiple tumor regions, matched nontumor lung and blood in non-small cell lung cancer. The study linked features of the TCR repertoire to counts of nonsynonymous mutations, which were determined by whole-exome sequencing of tumor tissue. At surgery, both alpha and beta chains were TCR-sequenced in fewer than 250 tumor regions, 63 to 80 matched nontumor lung samples and over 50 PBMC samples. General conclusions and limits of the study: The tumor nonsynonymous mutation count correlated with the number of expanded alpha and beta TCRs within the tumor. Estimated TCR-seq coverage of tumor T cells was only around 6.7% for alpha chains and around 14% for beta chains. Counts of ubiquitous and regional expanded TCRs were found to correlate with counts of ubiquitous and regional nonsynonymous mutations, respectively. Confirming at a functional level the hypothesis that regional TCRs recognize regional mutations was considered to require additional single-cell paired TCR alpha and beta sequencing.

What the time point label conveys for this sample: sample taken at primary tumor resection. Donors were 72 patients with early-stage, untreated non-small cell lung cancer from the lung TRACERx cohort. For TCR sequencing, whole RNA was extracted from tumor and nontumor lung tissue, or from cryopreserved PBMC samples, and no cell sorting was done. A patient was chosen for TCR sequencing only when enough RNA was available from at least two tumor regions. A lung pathologist reviewed the tumor and adjacent nontumor lung specimens before the specimens were selected. From a lookup of the germline V gene (reference sequence), CDR1 and CDR2 are SEHNR and FQNEAQ. CDR3 length: 14 amino acids, cysteine to phenylalanine. The retained sequence is limited to the CDR3, 42 bases, with the frame set at the first base. V was cut back by 3 bases and J by 3 bases, leaving a gap of 11 bases between them. Libraries were made using 5' RACE. The sequencing machine was a NextSeq 500. The TCR library protocol attached a unique molecular identifier to each TCR cDNA molecule to allow correction of PCR and sequencing errors. From the authors' description of their analysis: TCR identification, UMI-based error correction and CDR3 extraction were performed with Decombinator tools. TCRs above a frequency of 2 per 1,000, corresponding to the top 1% of the tumor frequency distribution, were defined as expanded. Expanded tumor TCRs statistically deemed absent (corrected P<0.05) from at least one tumor region were classed as regional, and all other expanded tumor TCRs were classed as ubiquitous. Each repertoire was subsampled 100 times to 5,000 TCRs, after which Renyi diversity was computed with the R vegan package. To build CDR3 similarity networks, amino acid triplet string-kernel similarity was used, and CDR3s were connected when their pairwise similarity was above 0.82. TCRdb redid the processing of the public reads, applying fastp at Q25 and MiXCR, and retained in-frame beta chains. Each CDR3 protein gets just one entry, which takes the most common genes and DNA from the rows behind it. TCRdb, rather than the study authors, made the V and J calls. This sample gives about 3,000 distinct CDR3 sequences in total; roughly 18% of them show up just once. Together, the top ten hold 14% of the sample.

The sequenced sample was lung tumor tissue, obtained at surgery. This TCR was recovered from a male donor with early-stage non-small cell lung cancer. The V and J segments used are TRBV7-9 and TRBJ1-1, with the D gene not confidently named. The nucleotide sequence is given as TGTGCCAGCAGCTTGGCTGCGACTTACACTGAAGCTTTCTTT. It encodes CASSLAATYTEAFF.